This TCR beta chain was recorded in a study of blood T cell repertoires in COVID-19. Trimming removed 2 bases from V and 5 bases from J, with 8 bases in between. Germline V CDR1 and CDR2: LGHDT, YNNKEL (reference sequence). The CDR3 is made up of 13 amino acids. The method was immunoSEQ multiplex PCR; TCRdb's version includes in-frame clones alone and lacks a portion of them. The sample contains 140,000 or so clones, about 80% of which appear only once. The sequence was collected from a man aged 65 to 85 who had recovered from COVID-19. The chain has TRBV3-1 (or the pseudogene TRBV3-2) and TRBJ2-3; D gene uncertain. The sequenced sample consisted of peripheral blood. CDR3 DNA sequence: TGTGCCAGCAGCCAACAGACTGAAGATACGCAGTATTTT. Translation gives CASSQQTEDTQYF.